This T cell receptor (beta chain) was identified during a study of blood T cells in healthy people across ages. Notes on the study in general: Naive T cell percentage showed a strong correlation with TCR beta diversity.

In the case of this clonotype: Its antigen remains unidentified. One end of the junction fails to match germline, which may point to a read error.

PCR was performed a second time for about 7 to 11 cycles using a sample-barcoded 5' primer and a J-beta primer mix. Each cDNA molecule, via a template-switch adaptor with 12 random nucleotides, was tagged. TCRdb reprocessed the 5' RACE reads via MiXCR and lists one record per CDR3 protein. The top ten clones hold under 30% of a sample with around 1,900,000 distinct CDR3 sequences, more than 35% of them seen once. Sequencing was done on a sample of blood. This TCR was sampled from a human donor in good health.

The CDR3 is CAGSDSGTSDTGELFF. The CDR3, as DNA: TGTGCCGGCAGTGACTCCGGGACTAGCGACACCGGGGAGCTGTTTTTT. This chain uses TRBV6-4 with TRBJ2-2, with TRBD2 identical over 10 bases. Germline lookup yields CDR1 MRHNA and CDR2 SNTAGT. The CDR3 length is 16 residues.